The sequence of this TCR beta chain was determined in a study of shared clonotypes between healthy human individuals. Study summary: Used for every donor were three CD4 naive, three CD4 memory, two CD8 naive and one CD8 memory plate.

The authors ran the assay at deep level. Libraries were prepared by immunoSEQ multiplex PCR; TCRdb keeps only in-frame clonotypes and omits some of them. The sample yields hundreds of thousands of clones, about three quarters seen once. The count of this clone is one. The TCR was taken from a woman between 25 and 40 years old in good health. The specimen sequenced was memory CD4+ T cells sorted from blood. This sample's subset: CD45RA-negative fraction.

This chain's CDR3 is CASSLAPGAGAGQPQHF. The CDR3 DNA sequence: TGCGCCAGCAGCTTGGCCCCAGGGGCCGGGGCGGGTCAGCCCCAGCATTTT. The chain recombines TRBV5-1 with TRBJ1-5; D is possibly TRBD1 (6 bases). Germline loops: CDR1 SGHRS, CDR2 YFSETQ. Trimming took 0 bases from V and 6 from J, leaving 19 bases between them. This CDR3 has 17 residues.